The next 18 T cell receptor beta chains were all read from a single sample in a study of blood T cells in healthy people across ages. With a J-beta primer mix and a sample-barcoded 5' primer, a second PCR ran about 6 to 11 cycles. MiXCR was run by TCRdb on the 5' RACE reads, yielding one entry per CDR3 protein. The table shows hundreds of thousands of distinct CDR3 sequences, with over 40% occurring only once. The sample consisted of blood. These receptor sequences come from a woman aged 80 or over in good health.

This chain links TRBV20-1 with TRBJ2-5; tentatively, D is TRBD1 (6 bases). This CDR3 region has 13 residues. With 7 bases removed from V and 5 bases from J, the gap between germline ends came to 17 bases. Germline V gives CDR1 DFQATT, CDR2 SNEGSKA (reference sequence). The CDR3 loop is CSVRGGSQETQYF. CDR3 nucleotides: TGCAGTGTCAGGGGCGGAAGCCAGGAGACCCAGTACTTC.

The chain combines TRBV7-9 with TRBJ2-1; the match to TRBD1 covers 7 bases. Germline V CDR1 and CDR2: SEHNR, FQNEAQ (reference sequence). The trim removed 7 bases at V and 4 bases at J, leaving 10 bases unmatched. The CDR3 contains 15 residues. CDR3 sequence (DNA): TGTGCCAGCAACGTCGGGACAGCCTCGTACAATGAGCAGTTCTTC. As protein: CASNVGTASYNEQFF.

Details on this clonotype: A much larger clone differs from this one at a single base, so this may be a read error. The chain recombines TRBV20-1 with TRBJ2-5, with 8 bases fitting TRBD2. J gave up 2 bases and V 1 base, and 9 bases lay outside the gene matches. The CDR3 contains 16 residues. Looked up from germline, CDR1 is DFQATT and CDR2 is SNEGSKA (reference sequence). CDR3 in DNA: TGCAGTGCTAGAGTAGCGGGGCTAAAATTTCAAGAGACCCAGTACTTC. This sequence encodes CSARVAGLKFQETQYF.

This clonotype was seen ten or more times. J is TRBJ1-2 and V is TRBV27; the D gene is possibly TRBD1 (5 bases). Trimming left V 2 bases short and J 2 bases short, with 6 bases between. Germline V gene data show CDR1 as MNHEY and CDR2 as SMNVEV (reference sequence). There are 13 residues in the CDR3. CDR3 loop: CASSLRGNYGYTF. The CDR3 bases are TGTGCCAGCAGTTTACGGGGGAACTATGGCTACACCTTC.

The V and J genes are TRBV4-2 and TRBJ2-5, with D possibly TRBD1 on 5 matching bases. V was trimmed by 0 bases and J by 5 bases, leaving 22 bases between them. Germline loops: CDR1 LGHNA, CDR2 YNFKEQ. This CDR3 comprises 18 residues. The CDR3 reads CASSQDIPSAGLGETQYF. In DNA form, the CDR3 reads TGTGCCAGCAGCCAAGATATCCCCTCGGCAGGGCTGGGGGAGACCCAGTACTTC.

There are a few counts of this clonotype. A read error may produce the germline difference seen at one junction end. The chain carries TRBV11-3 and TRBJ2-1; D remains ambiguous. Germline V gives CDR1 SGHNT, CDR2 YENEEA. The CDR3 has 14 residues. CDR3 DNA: TGTGCCTCGGCTTTAACGTCTTCCTACGATGAGCAGTTCTTC. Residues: CASALTSSYDEQFF.

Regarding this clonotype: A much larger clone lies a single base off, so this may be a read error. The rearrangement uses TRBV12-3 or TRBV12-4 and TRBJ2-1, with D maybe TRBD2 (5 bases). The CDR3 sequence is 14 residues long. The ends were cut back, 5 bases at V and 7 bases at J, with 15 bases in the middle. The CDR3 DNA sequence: TGTGCCAGCAGTGTATATGGGAGCCTAAATGAGCAGTTCTTC. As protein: CASSVYGSLNEQFF.

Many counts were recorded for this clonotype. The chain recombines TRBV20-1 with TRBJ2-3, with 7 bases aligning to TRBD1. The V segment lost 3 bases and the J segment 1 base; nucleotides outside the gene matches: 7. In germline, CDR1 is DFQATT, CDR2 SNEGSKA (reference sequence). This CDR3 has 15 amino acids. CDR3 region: CSASVRTGGTDTQYF. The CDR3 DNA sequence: TGCAGTGCTAGCGTACGGACAGGCGGCACAGATACGCAGTATTTT.

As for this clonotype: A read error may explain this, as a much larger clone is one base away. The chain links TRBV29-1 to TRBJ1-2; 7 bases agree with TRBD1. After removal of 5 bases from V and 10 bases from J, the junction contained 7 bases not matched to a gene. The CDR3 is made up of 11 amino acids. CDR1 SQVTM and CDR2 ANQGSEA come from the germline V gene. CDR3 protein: CSVTGVGDYTF. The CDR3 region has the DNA TGCAGCGTTACAGGGGTCGGTGACTACACCTTC.

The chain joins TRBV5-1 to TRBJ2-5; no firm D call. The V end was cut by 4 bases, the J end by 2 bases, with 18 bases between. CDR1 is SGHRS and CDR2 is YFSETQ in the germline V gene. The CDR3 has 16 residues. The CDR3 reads CASSRLLSRAQETQYF. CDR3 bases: TGCGCCAGCAGCCGCCTGTTATCTAGGGCGCAAGAGACCCAGTACTTC.

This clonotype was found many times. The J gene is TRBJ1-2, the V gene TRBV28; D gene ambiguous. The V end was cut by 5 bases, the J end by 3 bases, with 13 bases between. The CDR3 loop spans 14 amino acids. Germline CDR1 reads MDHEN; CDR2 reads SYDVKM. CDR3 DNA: TGTGCCAGCAGTATCCCTGGAGGGTACTATGGCTACACCTTC. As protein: CASSIPGGYYGYTF.

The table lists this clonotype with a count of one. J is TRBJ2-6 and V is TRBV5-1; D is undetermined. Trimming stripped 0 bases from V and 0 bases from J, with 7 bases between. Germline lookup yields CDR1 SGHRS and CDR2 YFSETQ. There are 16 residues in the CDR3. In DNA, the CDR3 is TGCGCCAGCAGCTTGGGGGCGAGCTCTGGGGCCAACGTCCTGACTTTC. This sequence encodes CASSLGASSGANVLTF.

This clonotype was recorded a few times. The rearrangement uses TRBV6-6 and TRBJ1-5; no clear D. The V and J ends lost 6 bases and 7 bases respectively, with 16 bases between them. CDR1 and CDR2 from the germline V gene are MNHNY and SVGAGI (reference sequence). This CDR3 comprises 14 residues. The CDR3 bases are TGTGCCAGCAGGACTGGGCGCCCCGGGCAGCCCCAGCATTTT. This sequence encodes CASRTGRPGQPQHF.

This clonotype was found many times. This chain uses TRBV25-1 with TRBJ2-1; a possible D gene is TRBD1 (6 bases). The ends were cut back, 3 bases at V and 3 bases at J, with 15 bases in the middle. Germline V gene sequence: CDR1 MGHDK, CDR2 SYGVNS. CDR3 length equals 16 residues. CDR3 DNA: TGTGCCAGCAGTGAGTTAGGCAGGGGAAACTACAATGAGCAGTTCTTC. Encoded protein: CASSELGRGNYNEQFF.

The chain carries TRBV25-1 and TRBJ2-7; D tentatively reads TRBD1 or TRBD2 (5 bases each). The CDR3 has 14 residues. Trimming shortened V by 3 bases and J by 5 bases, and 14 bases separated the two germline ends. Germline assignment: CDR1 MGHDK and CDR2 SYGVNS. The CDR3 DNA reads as TGTGCCAGCAGTGACGCCGGGACGGGACACGAGCAGTACTTC. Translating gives CASSDAGTGHEQYF.

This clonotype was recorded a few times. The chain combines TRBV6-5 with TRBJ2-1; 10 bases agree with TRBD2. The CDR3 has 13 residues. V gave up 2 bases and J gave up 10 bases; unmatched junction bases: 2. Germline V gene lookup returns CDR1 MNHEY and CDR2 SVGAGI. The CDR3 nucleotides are TGTGCCAGCAGTTACGCACTAGCGGGGGAGCAGTTCTTC. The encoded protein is CASSYALAGEQFF.

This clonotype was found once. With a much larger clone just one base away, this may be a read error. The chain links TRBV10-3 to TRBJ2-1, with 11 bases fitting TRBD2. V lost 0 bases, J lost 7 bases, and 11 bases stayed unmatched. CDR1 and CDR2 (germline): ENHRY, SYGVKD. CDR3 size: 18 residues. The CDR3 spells CAISESEASGRSRNEQFF. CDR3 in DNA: TGTGCCATCAGTGAGTCGGAGGCTAGCGGGAGGAGTCGGAATGAGCAGTTCTTC.

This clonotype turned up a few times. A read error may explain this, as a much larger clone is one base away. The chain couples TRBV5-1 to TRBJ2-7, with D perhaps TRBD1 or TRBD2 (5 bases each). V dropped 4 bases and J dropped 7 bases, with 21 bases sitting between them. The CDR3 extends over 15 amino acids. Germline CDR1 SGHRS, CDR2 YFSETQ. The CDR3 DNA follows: TGCGCCAGCAGCGTCGGGACCCCCTCCTACAATGAGCAGTACTTC. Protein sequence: CASSVGTPSYNEQYF.